A selection of T cell receptor beta chains follows, all from one sample in a study of shared clonotypes between healthy human individuals. Some clones are missing from TCRdb's copy, which holds only in-frame ones; the method was immunoSEQ multiplex PCR. In the table there are hundreds of thousands of clones, 96% of which are singletons. Sequenced: naive CD8+ T cells sorted from blood. Every receptor here comes from a man younger than 40 in good health. The CDR3 runs from the conserved cysteine through the conserved F or W. The D gene is left open where the match is weak. Where a row states a size, it is once, few, many or the class of an expanded clone; other rows omit it.

TRBJ2-1	NA	TRBV4-1	TRBD2	TGCGCCAGCAGCCTAACTAGCGGATATAGCTCCTACAATGAGCAGTTCTTC	CASSLTSGYSSYNEQFF
TRBJ1-5	NA	TRBV5-6	NA	TGTGCCAGCAGCTTGAGTGATACAGTAGATCAGCCCCAGCATTTT	CASSLSDTVDQPQHF
TRBJ2-7	NA	TRBV6-1	TRBD2	TGTGCCAGCAGTGCACCCCCGGGTAGCGGGAGAGACGAGCAGTACTTC	CASSAPPGSGRDEQYF
TRBJ2-5	NA	TRBV28	NA	TGTGCCAGTAAGATGTTTAGAGAGGAGGAGACCCAGTACTTC	CASKMFREEETQYF
TRBJ2-3	NA	TRBV7-2	NA	TGTGCCAGCAGCTTCGACAGAACCGATACGCAGTATTTT	CASSFDRTDTQYF
TRBJ2-7	NA	TRBV27	TRBD2	TGTGCCAGCGAGACTAGCGGAACCTACGAGCAGTACTTC	CASETSGTYEQYF
TRBJ2-2	NA	TRBV5-1	NA	TGCGCCAGCAGCTTGGCCACAGGGACCGGGGAGCTGTTTTTT	CASSLATGTGELFF
TRBJ2-3	NA	TRBV5-1	NA	TGCGCCAGCAGCCCAGGAGGGGCCGCAGATACGCAGTATTTT	CASSPGGAADTQYF
TRBJ1-5	NA	TRBV19	TRBD1	TGTGCCAGTAGTATACGCACAGGGGGGGATAAGCCCCAGCATTTT	CASSIRTGGDKPQHF
TRBJ1-5	NA	TRBV11-2	NA	TGTGCCAGCAGCTTAGGAAGCAATCAGCCCCAGCATTTT	CASSLGSNQPQHF
TRBJ2-3	NA	TRBV5-4	TRBD2	TGTGCCAGCAGCTTGGGGCTAGCGGGATACACAGATACGCAGTATTTT	CASSLGLAGYTDTQYF
TRBJ2-5	NA	TRBV7-9	TRBD2	TGTGCCAGCAGCTTAAAGCCGGGAGGAATTGAGACCCAGTACTTC	CASSLKPGGIETQYF
TRBJ2-7	NA	TRBV4-1	NA	TGCGCCAGCAGCCATGAGACTTCGAGCTCCTACGAGCAGTACTTC	CASSHETSSSYEQYF
TRBJ2-3	once	TRBV15	TRBD2	TGTGCCACCGAGACTAGCGGGAGATCAGATACGCAGTATTTT	CATETSGRSDTQYF
TRBJ2-1	NA	TRBV11-3	TRBD2	TGTGCCAGCAGCTTATCGACTAGCGGTTACAATGAGCAGTTCTTC	CASSLSTSGYNEQFF
TRBJ2-3	NA	TRBV2	TRBD2	TGTGCCAGCAGTGAGACTAGCGGGATCATAGATACGCAGTATTTT	CASSETSGIIDTQYF
TRBJ2-7	NA	TRBV7-2	NA	TGTGCCAGCAGCCCTCGGCGAAACCCCGCCGACGAGCAGTACTTC	CASSPRRNPADEQYF
TRBJ2-3	NA	TRBV29-1	NA	TGCAGCGCCCGAACAGATACGCAGTATTTT	CSARTDTQYF